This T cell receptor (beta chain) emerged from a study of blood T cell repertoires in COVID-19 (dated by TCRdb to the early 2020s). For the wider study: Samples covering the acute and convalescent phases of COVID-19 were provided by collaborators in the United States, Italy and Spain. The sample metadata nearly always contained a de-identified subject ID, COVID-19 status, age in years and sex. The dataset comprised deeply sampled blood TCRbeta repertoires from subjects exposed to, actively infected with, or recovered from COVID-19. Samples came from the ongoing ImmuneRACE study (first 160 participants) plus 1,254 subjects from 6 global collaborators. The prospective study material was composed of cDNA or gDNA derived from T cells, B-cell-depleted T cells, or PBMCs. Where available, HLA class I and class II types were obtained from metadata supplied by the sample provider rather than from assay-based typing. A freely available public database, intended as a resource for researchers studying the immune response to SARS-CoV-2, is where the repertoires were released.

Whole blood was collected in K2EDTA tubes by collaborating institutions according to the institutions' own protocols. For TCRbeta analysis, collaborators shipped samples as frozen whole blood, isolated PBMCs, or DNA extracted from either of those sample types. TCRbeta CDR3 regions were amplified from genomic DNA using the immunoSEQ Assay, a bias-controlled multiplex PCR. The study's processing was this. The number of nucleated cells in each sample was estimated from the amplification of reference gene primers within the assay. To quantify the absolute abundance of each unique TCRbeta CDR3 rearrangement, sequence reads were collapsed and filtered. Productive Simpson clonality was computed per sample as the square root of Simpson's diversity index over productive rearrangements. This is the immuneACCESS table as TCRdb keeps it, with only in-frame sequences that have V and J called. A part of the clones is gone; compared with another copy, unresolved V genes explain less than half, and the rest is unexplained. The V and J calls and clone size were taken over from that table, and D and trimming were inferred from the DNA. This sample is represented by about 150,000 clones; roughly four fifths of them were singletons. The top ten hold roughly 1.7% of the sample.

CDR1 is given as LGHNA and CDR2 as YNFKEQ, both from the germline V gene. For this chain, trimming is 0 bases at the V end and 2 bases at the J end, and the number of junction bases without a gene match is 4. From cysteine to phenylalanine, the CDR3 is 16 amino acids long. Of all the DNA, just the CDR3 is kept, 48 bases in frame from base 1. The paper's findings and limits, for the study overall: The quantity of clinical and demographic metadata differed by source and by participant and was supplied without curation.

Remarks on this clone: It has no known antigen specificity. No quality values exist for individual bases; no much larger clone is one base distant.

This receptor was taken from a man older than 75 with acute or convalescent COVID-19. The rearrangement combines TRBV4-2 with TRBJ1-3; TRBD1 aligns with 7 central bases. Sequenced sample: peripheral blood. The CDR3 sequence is CASSQDADRAGNTIYF. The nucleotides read TGTGCCAGCAGCCAAGACGCCGACAGGGCTGGAAACACCATATATTTT.